The sample holds many counts of the clone carrying this TCR beta chain. 60 Vbeta and 13 Jbeta primers were used in PCR. Profiling relied on immunoSEQ multiplex PCR, and the TCRdb table lists in-frame clones only, not all of them. The repertoire has about 190,000 clones, 60% to 80% of them found once; the top ten carry roughly 2.1%. There are 15 residues in the CDR3. The V and J ends lost 1 base and 3 bases, in that order; junction bases with no gene match: 1. In germline, CDR1 is MNHNS, CDR2 SASEGT. Donors in the study were healthy people who gave bone marrow. This sample was taken from a study of cytomegalovirus exposure and HLA in healthy donors.

The source is a woman between 25 and 40 years old in good health and CMV-seropositive. V usage is TRBV6-1 and J usage is TRBJ2-2; 8 bases agree with TRBD1. Sequencing was performed on PBMCs. CDR3 protein: CASSEGRGHTGELFF. The CDR3 DNA follows: TGTGCCAGCAGTGAAGGCAGGGGGCACACCGGGGAGCTGTTTTTT.